The TCR beta chain under discussion was sequenced for a study of regulatory T cells in long-lasting Graves disease. This CDR3 has 16 residues. V was clipped by 4 bases and J by 2 bases, with 19 bases between them. CDR1 is SGHRS and CDR2 is YFSETQ in the germline V gene. Assembly of TCR beta libraries relied on iRepertoire HTBI primers together with Arm-PCR of CDR3 regions. From the multiplex PCR reads, TCRdb called clonotypes with MiXCR, one entry per CDR3 protein. The repertoire includes 250,000 or so distinct CDR3 sequences, around 20% of them detected once, and roughly 14% sits in the top ten. As to time point: newly diagnosed GD, antithyroid drugs for less than 3 months. Extracted PBMC RNA gave rise to the TCR library. This clonotype has only a few counts.

The sequencing used peripheral blood mononuclear cells (PBMCs), collected at new diagnosis, from a patient treated with antithyroid drugs. V is TRBV5-1 and J is TRBJ2-7, with D perhaps TRBD1 (5 bases). This TCR was recovered from a female donor with Graves disease. The CDR3 here is CASSPSGAAATYEQYF. The CDR3 coding sequence is TGCGCCAGCAGCCCCTCTGGGGCGGCGGCCACCTACGAGCAGTACTTC.